Below are 28 T cell receptor beta chains sequenced from a single sample in a study of regulatory T cells in long-lasting Graves disease. Arm-PCR of CDR3 regions and iRepertoire HTBI primers were used to build TCR beta libraries. TCRdb redid the calling of the multiplex PCR reads with MiXCR, one entry per CDR3 protein. The table has roughly 400,000 distinct CDR3 sequences, less than 25% seen once; the top ten hold less than 25%. As for time point: persistent/refractory GD, antithyroid drugs over 5 years with positive TRAb. Making the TCR library involved RNA that had been extracted from PBMCs. The sample consisted of peripheral blood mononuclear cells (PBMCs), taken when the disease was refractory, from a patient treated with antithyroid drugs. Source of these receptors: a female donor with Graves disease.

This clonotype appeared a few times. This chain links TRBV25-1 with TRBJ2-7; D uncertain. The germline CDR1 and CDR2 sequences are MGHDK and SYGVNS. Trimming cost V 5 bases and J 9 bases, with 20 bases left between them. This CDR3 comprises 14 residues. The CDR3 sequence: CASSSPYAGLGQYF. CDR3 sequence (DNA): TGTGCCAGCAGTTCCCCTTACGCCGGGCTAGGGCAGTACTTC.

J is TRBJ1-1 and V is TRBV10-3; 8 positions match TRBD1. V trimming: 7 bases; J trimming: 1 base; junction bases outside the gene matches: 8. The CDR3 consists of 15 residues. Germline CDR1 and CDR2: ENHRY and SYGVKD. CDR3 loop: CAITTGAGTNTEAFF. CDR3 coding DNA: TGTGCCATCACGACAGGGGCCGGGACGAACACTGAAGCTTTCTTT.

This clonotype was seen a handful of times. The V gene is TRBV5-1, the J gene TRBJ1-1; D uncertain. The CDR3 is 11 residues long. V was clipped by 8 bases and J by 1 base, with 6 bases between them. The germline gives CDR1 SGHRS, CDR2 YFSETQ. The CDR3 bases are TGCGCCAGTAAGGAGAACACTGAAGCTTTCTTT. It encodes CASKENTEAFF.

This clonotype was counted ten times or more. The rearrangement links TRBV28 to TRBJ1-1; 10 bases align to TRBD1. The CDR3 has 17 amino acids. CDR1 and CDR2 from the germline V gene are MDHEN and SYDVKM. The trim removed 2 bases at V and 3 bases at J, leaving 9 bases unmatched. As DNA, the CDR3 is TGTGCCAGCAGTTTAACCCTGGACAGGGGGGCGGACACTGAAGCTTTCTTT. It encodes CASSLTLDRGADTEAFF.

The chain links TRBV2 to TRBJ2-2, with TRBD1 matching over 9 bases. CDR3 length: 15 residues. The germline V gene has CDR1 SNHLY and CDR2 FYNNEI. V gave up 6 bases and J gave up 4 bases; unmatched junction bases: 6. In nucleotides, the CDR3 is TGTGCCAGCAGCAACAGGGGGCCTGGCACCGGGGAGCTGTTTTTT. This gives the protein CASSNRGPGTGELFF.

In this sample, this clonotype turned up many times. The chain combines TRBV12-3 or TRBV12-4 with TRBJ1-5; D uncertain. CDR3 length: 14 residues. V dropped 0 bases and J dropped 3 bases, with 6 bases sitting between them. CDR3 in DNA: TGTGCCAGCAGTTTAGCGCTACCCAATCAGCCCCAGCATTTT. It codes for CASSLALPNQPQHF.

The rearrangement joins TRBV6-5 to TRBJ1-2; a possible D gene is TRBD1 (5 bases). V was pared by 4 bases and J by 8 bases, with 20 bases between. CDR3 length equals 15 residues. Germline V CDR1 and CDR2: MNHEY, SVGAGI. The CDR3 spells CASSSPSEGWRGYTF. The CDR3 nucleotides read TGTGCCAGCAGTTCCCCTTCCGAGGGGTGGAGAGGCTACACCTTC.

The chain recombines TRBV20-1 with TRBJ2-7, with 9 bases that match TRBD2. The CDR3 sequence is 13 residues long. Germline loops: CDR1 DFQATT, CDR2 SNEGSKA (reference sequence). The V gene end was trimmed by 3 bases and the J gene end by 7 bases; junction bases not matched to a gene: 7. The CDR3 loop is CSASRVSGGEQYF. The CDR3 DNA reads TGCAGTGCTAGTAGGGTTAGCGGGGGAGAGCAGTACTTC.

The gene calls are TRBV20-1 and TRBJ2-7; TRBD2 aligns across 9 bases. The CDR3 has 13 amino acids. Trimming removed 4 bases from V and 7 bases from J; junction bases left unmatched: 8. From germline, CDR1 is DFQATT and CDR2 SNEGSKA (reference sequence). Written as DNA, the CDR3 is TGCAGTGCTACCTGGCGGGAGGGTGGGGAGCAGTACTTC. It yields the protein CSATWREGGEQYF.

The chain has TRBV12-3 or TRBV12-4 and TRBJ2-1; D possibly corresponds to TRBD1 (6 bases). The CDR3 is 16 residues long. Trimming cost V 7 bases and J 5 bases, with 21 bases left between them. The CDR3 loop reads CASTIHQGTPHNEQFF. The CDR3 coding sequence is TGTGCCAGCACCATACACCAGGGGACCCCCCACAATGAGCAGTTCTTC.

To note about this clonotype: A much larger clone lies a single base off, so this may be a read error. The rearrangement links TRBV28 to TRBJ1-2; D uncertain. CDR1 is MDHEN and CDR2 is SYDVKM in the germline V gene. The CDR3 sequence is 14 residues long. The CDR3 sequence: CASGLGRAAYGYTF. The CDR3 nucleotides are TGTGCCAGCGGTTTAGGGAGGGCGGCCTATGGCTACACCTTC.

About this clonotype: One end of the junction varies from germline; a read error may be responsible. V and J are TRBV6-1 and TRBJ2-2; no clear D gene. Germline loops: CDR1 MNHNS, CDR2 SASEGT. The CDR3 contains 13 residues. The CDR3 loop is CASSKTNTGELFF. As DNA, the CDR3 is TGTGCCAGCAGTAAAACTAACACCGGAGAGCTGTTTTTT.

This chain links TRBV4-3 with TRBJ2-1; 8 bases line up with TRBD1. The CDR3 has 16 amino acids. Germline V lookup: CDR1 LGHNA, CDR2 YSLEER. Trimming removed 2 bases from V and 9 bases from J; junction bases left unmatched: 12. The CDR3 is CASSQTGQGGLGEQFF. The CDR3 DNA reads TGCGCCAGCAGCCAAACTGGACAGGGTGGATTGGGTGAGCAGTTCTTC.

The sample holds many counts of this clonotype. The chain recombines TRBV6-1 with TRBJ2-7, with 9 bases aligning to TRBD1. The CDR3 sequence is 14 residues long. The trim removed 6 bases at V and 4 bases at J, leaving 7 bases unmatched. The germline CDR1 and CDR2 sequences are MNHNS and SASEGT. CDR3 loop: CASRHTGGRYEQYF. CDR3 bases: TGTGCCAGCAGACACACAGGGGGCCGATACGAGCAGTACTTC.

V gene TRBV9 combines with J gene TRBJ1-4; 7 bases are a match to TRBD1. The ends lost 2 bases at V and 6 bases at J; junction bases unmatched: 10. CDR1 is SGDLS, CDR2 YYNGEE, per germline. The CDR3 is 16 amino acids. The CDR3 DNA sequence: TGTGCCAGCAGCGTTGGCGGACAGGTTAACTATGAAAAACTGTTTTTT. It encodes CASSVGGQVNYEKLFF.

J is TRBJ2-1 and V is TRBV12-3 or TRBV12-4, with 9 bases that match TRBD2. Losses at the gene ends were 3 bases for V and 11 bases for J; bases not matched to a gene: 8. The CDR3 sequence is 14 residues long. The CDR3 is CASSFLASGTQQFF. The CDR3 DNA reads TGTGCCAGCAGTTTTTTGGCTAGCGGGACTCAGCAGTTCTTC.

The chain has TRBV7-8 and TRBJ1-6; no reliable D call. CDR3 size: 12 residues. Germline values: CDR1 SGHVS, CDR2 FQNEAQ. Trimming cost V 5 bases and J 10 bases, with 9 bases left between them. CDR3 coding DNA: TGTGCCAGCAGCCCGTACGGATCACCCCTCCACTTT. It yields the protein CASSPYGSPLHF.

The chain uses TRBV6-1 and TRBJ2-7, with D hard to call. Trimming stripped 4 bases from V and 1 base from J, with 11 bases between. Per the germline V gene, CDR1 is MNHNS and CDR2 is SASEGT. The CDR3 extends over 14 amino acids. CDR3 residues: CASSGKLRSYEQYF. In nucleotides, the CDR3 is TGTGCCAGCAGTGGCAAGCTTAGGTCCTACGAGCAGTACTTC.

This clonotype turned up a few times. V and J are TRBV19 and TRBJ2-7; 11 bases agree with TRBD1. V lost 6 bases and J lost 3; bases outside the gene matches: 7. The germline V gene encodes CDR1 LNHDA and CDR2 SQIVND (reference sequence). The CDR3 loop spans 15 amino acids. Written as DNA, the CDR3 is TGTGCCAGTAGCTCCGGACAGGGGGCCTTCTACGAGCAGTACTTC. Its translation is CASSSGQGAFYEQYF.

This clonotype came up many times. The chain carries TRBV11-2 and TRBJ2-7; 9 bases are a match to TRBD2. The germline V gene encodes CDR1 SGHAT and CDR2 FQNNGV. This CDR3 has 16 amino acids. Trimming removed 0 bases from V and 0 bases from J; junction bases left unmatched: 3. CDR3 sequence: CASSLEPAGGSYEQYF. CDR3 in DNA: TGTGCCAGCAGCTTAGAACCAGCGGGAGGCTCCTACGAGCAGTACTTC.

The genes are TRBV7-6 and TRBJ2-7; weak D call: TRBD2 (6 bases). The CDR3 consists of 15 residues. Germline V lookup: CDR1 SGHVS, CDR2 FNYEAQ. The ends were cut back, 4 bases at V and 5 bases at J, with 18 bases in the middle. For the CDR3, the DNA is TGTGCCAGCAGCTCCTTAAGCGGGCCTAACCACGAGCAGTACTTC. It codes for CASSSLSGPNHEQYF.

The chain has TRBV7-2 and TRBJ2-1, with 12 bases fitting TRBD2. There are 17 residues in the CDR3. Germline trimming cut 7 bases from V and 9 bases from J; bases unmatched to any gene: 16. Looked up from germline, CDR1 is SGHTA and CDR2 is FQGNSA. The CDR3 nucleotides read TGTGCCAGCACCACTTCACTAGCGGGAGGCCGAAACGCTGAGCAGTTCTTC. Translation gives CASTTSLAGGRNAEQFF.

This clonotype was seen many times. The chain has TRBV7-2 and TRBJ2-5; TRBD1 matches at 7 bases. The junction had 5 bases not matched to a gene; V was cut back by 7 bases and J by 3 bases. CDR1 is SGHTA and CDR2 is FQGNSA in the germline V gene. CDR3 length equals 13 residues. The CDR3: CASKKTGEETQYF. Written as DNA, the CDR3 is TGTGCCAGCAAAAAAACAGGGGAAGAGACCCAGTACTTC.

With regard to this clonotype: This sequence may be a read error, since a much larger clone differs from it by one base. No conserved phenylalanine or tryptophan ends this CDR3, so it is likely a read error. This chain connects TRBV10-3 to TRBJ1-1; a possible D gene is TRBD1 (6 bases). Germline CDR1 and CDR2: ENHRY and SYGVKD. V was trimmed by 7 bases and J by 0 bases, leaving 12 bases between them. This CDR3 is 14 amino acids long. The CDR3 is CAITEGGVNTEAFL. The CDR3, as DNA: TGTGCCATCACCGAAGGGGGGGTGAACACTGAAGCTTTCCTT.

The gene calls are TRBV10-2 and TRBJ1-4; no clear D. Germline V CDR1 and CDR2: WSHSY, SAAADI. The CDR3 sequence is 15 residues long. The V end was cut by 4 bases, the J end by 0 bases, with 9 bases between. In nucleotides, the CDR3 is TGCGCCAGCAGTGCGGCGGCTGCAACTAATGAAAAACTGTTTTTT. Its protein is CASSAAAATNEKLFF.

The table lists this clonotype with a few counts. The gene calls are TRBV29-1 and TRBJ2-1; TRBD2 aligns across 13 bases. Germline CDR1 is SQVTM and CDR2 is ANQGSEA. CDR3 length: 14 residues. The V gene end was trimmed by 6 bases and the J gene end by 7 bases; junction bases not matched to a gene: 6. CDR3 coding DNA: TGCAGCGTGGTAGGGACTAGCGGGATTAATGAGCAGTTCTTC. Its protein product is CSVVGTSGINEQFF.

This clonotype was counted ten times or more. The chain employs TRBV28 and TRBJ2-7, with 11 bases fitting TRBD2. CDR1 and CDR2 from the germline V gene are MDHEN and SYDVKM. The length of the CDR3 is 18 residues. Trimming took 4 bases from V and 1 from J; bases not matched to a gene: 12. CDR3 residues: CASSSRAVLAGVSYEQYF. CDR3 bases: TGTGCCAGCAGTTCCCGGGCCGTACTAGCGGGAGTATCCTACGAGCAGTACTTC.

The chain combines TRBV6-1 with TRBJ2-7; 9 nucleotides match TRBD1. CDR1 MNHNS and CDR2 SASEGT come from the germline V gene. This CDR3 spans 15 amino acids. After removal of 6 bases from V and 5 bases from J, the junction contained 11 bases not matched to a gene. The CDR3: CASRLPGQGVDEQYF. The CDR3, as DNA: TGTGCCAGCAGGCTCCCGGGACAGGGAGTGGACGAGCAGTACTTC.